This T cell receptor beta chain was obtained from a study of cytomegalovirus exposure and HLA in healthy donors. V was trimmed by 5 bases and J by 0 bases, leaving 11 bases between them. The CDR3 consists of 14 residues. In germline, CDR1 is SNHLY, CDR2 FYNNEI. This clone has a handful of counts. PCR employed 60 Vbeta and 13 Jbeta primers. Here immunoSEQ multiplex PCR was the method, and the copy in TCRdb shows in-frame clones only, minus some. The data show about 160,000 clones, roughly 63% seen once. Sequenced: PBMCs. The sequence was obtained from a woman aged 55 to 70 in good health and CMV-seropositive. The V and J genes are TRBV2 and TRBJ2-7; weak D call: TRBD1 (5 bases). CDR3 region: CASSWTPGSYEQYF. In DNA form, the CDR3 reads TGTGCCAGCAGTTGGACACCCGGCTCCTACGAGCAGTACTTC.